A single sample is the source of the 16 T cell receptor beta chains below, sequenced in a study of technical replicates of blood from four donors (dated by TCRdb to the late 2010s). Library preparation employed the immunoSEQ multiplex PCR assay. TCRdb took over this immuneACCESS table, retaining in-frame rearrangements with V and J assigned. Such tables are incomplete; in checked studies, under half of the missing clones stem from an unresolved V gene, and the remainder is unexplained. This sample lists tens of thousands of clones; about nine tenths were detected once. The ten largest clones add up to 0.37% of the sample. The specimen was T cells isolated from PBMCs. The source of these receptors is a human donor in good health. Some clones in this sample may be carry-over from other donors' samples.

This sequence joins TRBV15 and TRBJ2-5; D is unclear. V was trimmed by 1 base and J by 1 base, leaving 4 bases between them. Per germline, CDR1 LNHNV and CDR2 YYDKDF (reference sequence). This CDR3 contains 13 residues. The CDR3: CATSRVVQETQYF. The CDR3 DNA reads as TGTGCCACCAGCAGAGTAGTCCAAGAGACCCAGTACTTC.

The chain carries TRBV28 and TRBJ2-7; a possible D gene is TRBD1 (6 bases). Trimming left V 6 bases short and J 2 bases short, with 20 bases between. The CDR3 sequence is 16 residues long. Germline V gives CDR1 MDHEN, CDR2 SYDVKM. The CDR3 sequence: CASRQGPGGYTYEQYF. CDR3 coding DNA: TGTGCCAGCAGACAGGGTCCCGGAGGCTACACCTACGAGCAGTACTTC.

The chain carries TRBV30 and TRBJ2-7; the D gene is possibly TRBD1 (6 bases). Per the germline V gene, CDR1 is GTSNPN and CDR2 is SVGIG (reference sequence). Trimming took 2 bases from V and 3 from J, leaving 11 bases between them. The CDR3 sequence is 13 residues long. In nucleotides, the CDR3 is TGTGCCTGGAGTAAAGGGGGAGACTACGAGCAGTACTTC. Its protein is CAWSKGGDYEQYF.

The chain carries TRBV7-8 and TRBJ1-2; 8 bases agree with TRBD1. In germline, CDR1 is SGHVS, CDR2 FQNEAQ. The CDR3 loop spans 16 amino acids. The J segment lost 4 bases and the V segment lost 0 bases, leaving 7 bases of the junction unmatched. CDR3 sequence (DNA): TGTGCCAGCAGCTTAGCATGGAACAGGGGGAGCTATGGCTACACCTTC. This codes for CASSLAWNRGSYGYTF.

The gene calls are TRBV12-2 and TRBJ2-1; the DNA was not compared with TRBD1, the D call given in the table. TRBV12-2 is designated a pseudogene. The CDR3 is made up of 13 amino acids. This CDR3 is CASRFRGGNEQFF. In DNA form, the CDR3 reads TGTGCAAGTCGCTTTAGAGGGGGCAATGAGCAGTTCTTC.

The chain combines TRBV11-3 with TRBJ2-3, with 7 positions matching TRBD2. The CDR3 sequence is 15 residues long. J lost 5 bases, V lost 1 base, and 6 bases had no gene match. Per germline, CDR1 SGHNT and CDR2 YENEEA. The CDR3 sequence: CASSLGLAAEDTQYF. CDR3 nucleotides: TGTGCCAGCAGCTTAGGGCTAGCGGCAGAAGATACGCAGTATTTT.

V gene TRBV20-1 combines with J gene TRBJ2-7, with 7 nucleotides matching TRBD2. The CDR3 length is 11 residues. CDR1 is DFQATT and CDR2 is SNEGSKA in the germline V gene (reference sequence). The trim removed 0 bases at V and 12 bases at J, leaving 5 bases unmatched. Here the CDR3 DNA reads TGCAGTGCTAGAGATCTAGGGGAGGGGTACTTC. This gives the protein CSARDLGEGYF.

The rearrangement joins TRBV29-1 to TRBJ1-1; 7 bases line up with TRBD1. The junction had 9 bases not matched to a gene; V was cut back by 5 bases and J by 9 bases. The CDR3 is made up of 12 amino acids. CDR1 SQVTM and CDR2 ANQGSEA come from the germline V gene. The CDR3 sequence is CSVTEQGKKAFF. The CDR3 coding sequence is TGCAGCGTTACTGAACAGGGGAAAAAAGCTTTCTTT.

This clone appeared once. The rearrangement links TRBV30 to TRBJ1-1; D gene ambiguous. The CDR3 extends over 14 amino acids. Looked up from germline, CDR1 is GTSNPN and CDR2 is SVGIG (reference sequence). The V and J ends lost 4 bases and 3 bases respectively, with 15 bases between them. CDR3 nucleotides: TGTGCCTGGACACAACAGCGAGGGTACACTGAAGCTTTCTTT. Its protein is CAWTQQRGYTEAFF.

The CDR3: CASSRRTGNTEAFF. The CDR3 DNA reads as TGTGCCAGCAGTCGTCGGACAGGGAACACTGAAGCTTTCTTT. This chain uses TRBV6-5 with TRBJ1-1; 7 bases fit TRBD1. Losses at the gene ends were 5 bases for V and 1 base for J; bases not matched to a gene: 4. Per germline, CDR1 MNHEY and CDR2 SVGAGI. CDR3 size: 14 residues.

J is TRBJ2-3 and V is TRBV4-2, with D tentatively TRBD2 (7 bases). Germline CDR1 and CDR2: LGHNA and YNFKEQ. Between the trimmed V and J ends, which lost 3 bases and 2 bases, there was a span of 18 bases. This CDR3 has 17 residues. The CDR3 loop reads CASSHELSGGLTDTQYF. CDR3 DNA sequence: TGTGCCAGCAGCCACGAACTATCGGGGGGCCTCACAGATACGCAGTATTTT.

The genes are TRBV4-1 and TRBJ2-2; tentative D call: TRBD1 (5 bases). This CDR3 contains 16 residues. Germline assignment: CDR1 MGHRA and CDR2 YSYEKL. The V and J ends lost 5 bases and 1 base respectively, with 14 bases between them. In DNA form, the CDR3 reads TGCGCCAGCAGCAACAGACAGTTTTTGAACACCGGGGAGCTGTTTTTT. Translated: CASSNRQFLNTGELFF.

The V gene is TRBV5-1, the J gene TRBJ1-1; D call uncertain. The V end was cut by 5 bases, the J end by 8 bases, with 16 bases between. The length of the CDR3 is 13 residues. Germline V lookup: CDR1 SGHRS, CDR2 YFSETQ. The CDR3 bases are TGCGCCAGCAGACTTGGAGCTGCAGACGAAGCTTTCTTT. The encoded protein is CASRLGAADEAFF.

This clone was counted between two and nine times. The chain is built from TRBV10-3 and TRBJ1-2; D possibly corresponds to TRBD1 (6 bases). V dropped 5 bases and J dropped 3 bases, with 10 bases sitting between them. Germline V lookup: CDR1 ENHRY, CDR2 SYGVKD. The CDR3 consists of 13 residues. CDR3 amino acids: CAISQGTDYGYTF. The CDR3 DNA reads as TGTGCCATCAGTCAGGGGACGGACTATGGCTACACCTTC.

This CDR3 is CASKEEGGAYEQYF. The DNA of the CDR3 is TGTGCCAGCAAGGAGGAGGGAGGCGCCTACGAGCAGTACTTC. The rearrangement uses TRBV27 and TRBJ2-7, with D maybe TRBD2 (6 bases). Looked up from germline, CDR1 is MNHEY and CDR2 is SMNVEV (reference sequence). This CDR3 contains 14 residues. V was cut by 7 bases and J by 2 bases, with 15 bases left in between.

The chain carries TRBV4-2 and TRBJ1-4; TRBD1 agrees at 11 bases. Germline V gene sequence: CDR1 LGHNA, CDR2 YNFKEQ. The length of the CDR3 is 16 residues. The ends lost 1 base at V and 10 bases at J; junction bases unmatched: 8. For the CDR3, the DNA is TGTGCCAGCAGCCAAGCCACTGGGACAGGGGGGGGAAAACTGTTTTTT. Its protein product is CASSQATGTGGGKLFF.